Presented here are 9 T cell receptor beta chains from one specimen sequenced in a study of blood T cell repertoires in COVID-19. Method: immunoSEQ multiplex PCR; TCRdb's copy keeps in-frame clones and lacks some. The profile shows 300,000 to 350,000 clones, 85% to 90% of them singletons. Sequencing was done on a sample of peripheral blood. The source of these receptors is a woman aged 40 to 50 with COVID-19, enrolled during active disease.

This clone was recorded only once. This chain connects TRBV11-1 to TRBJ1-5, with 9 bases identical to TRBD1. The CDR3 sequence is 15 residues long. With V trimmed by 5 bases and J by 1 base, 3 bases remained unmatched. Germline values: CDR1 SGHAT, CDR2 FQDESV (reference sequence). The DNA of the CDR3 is TGTGCCAGCAGCCCGGACAGGGGAAGCAATCAGCCCCAGCATTTT. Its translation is CASSPDRGSNQPQHF. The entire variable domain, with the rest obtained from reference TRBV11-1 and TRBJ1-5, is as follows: EAEVAQSPRYKITEKSQAVAFWCDPISGHATLYWYRQILGQGPELLVQFQDESVVDDSQLPKDRFSAERLKGVDSTLKIQPAELGDSAMYLCASSPDRGSNQPQHFGDGTRLSIL.

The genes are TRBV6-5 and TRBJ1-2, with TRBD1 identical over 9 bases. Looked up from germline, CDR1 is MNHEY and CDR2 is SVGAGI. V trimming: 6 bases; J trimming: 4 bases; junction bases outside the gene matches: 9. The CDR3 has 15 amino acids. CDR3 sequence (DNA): TGTGCCAGCAGACCAGGGGACAGGGCCCTCTATGGCTACACCTTC. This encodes CASRPGDRALYGYTF.

The CDR3 nucleotides read TGTGCCAGCAGCTTAACGGGGCGGCGGGGCACCGGGGAGCTGTTTTTT. Amino acids: CASSLTGRRGTGELFF. V usage is TRBV7-2 and J usage is TRBJ2-2; D perhaps matches TRBD2 (6 bases). Germline V CDR1 and CDR2: SGHTA, FQGNSA. This CDR3 is built from 16 residues. V was trimmed by 2 bases and J by 4 bases, leaving 14 bases between them.

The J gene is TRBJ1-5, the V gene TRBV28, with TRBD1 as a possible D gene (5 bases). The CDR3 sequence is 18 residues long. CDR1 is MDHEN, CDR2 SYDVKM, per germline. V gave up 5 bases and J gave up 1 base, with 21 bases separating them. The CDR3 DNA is TGTGCCAGCAGTGGCGGGGGACGGGGGGGATGGAGCAATCAGCCCCAGCATTTT. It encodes CASSGGGRGGWSNQPQHF.

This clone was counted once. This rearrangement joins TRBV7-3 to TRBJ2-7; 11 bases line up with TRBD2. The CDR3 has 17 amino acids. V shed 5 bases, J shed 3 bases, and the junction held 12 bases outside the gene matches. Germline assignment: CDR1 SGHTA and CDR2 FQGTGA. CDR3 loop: CASSPVAGGPKNYEQYF. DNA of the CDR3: TGTGCCAGCAGCCCCGTAGCGGGAGGGCCTAAGAACTACGAGCAGTACTTC.

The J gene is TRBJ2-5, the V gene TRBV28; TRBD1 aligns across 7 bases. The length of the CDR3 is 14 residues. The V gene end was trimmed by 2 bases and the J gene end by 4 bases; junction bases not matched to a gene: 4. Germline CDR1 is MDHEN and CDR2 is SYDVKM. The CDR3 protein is CASSLQGVGETQYF. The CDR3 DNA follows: TGTGCCAGCAGTTTACAGGGGGTCGGAGAGACCCAGTACTTC.

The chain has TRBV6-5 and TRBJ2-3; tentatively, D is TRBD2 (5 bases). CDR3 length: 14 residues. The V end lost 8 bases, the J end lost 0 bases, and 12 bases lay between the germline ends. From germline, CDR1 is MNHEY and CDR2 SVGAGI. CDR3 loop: CASQWTLSTDTQYF. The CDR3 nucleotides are TGTGCCAGCCAATGGACTCTTAGCACAGATACGCAGTATTTT.

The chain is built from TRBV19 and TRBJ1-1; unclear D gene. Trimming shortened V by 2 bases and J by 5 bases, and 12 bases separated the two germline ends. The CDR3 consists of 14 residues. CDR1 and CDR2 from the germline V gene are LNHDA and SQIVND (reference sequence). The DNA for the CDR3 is TGTGCCAGTAGTATAAGCTCCCTTTGGACTGAAGCTTTCTTT. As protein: CASSISSLWTEAFF.

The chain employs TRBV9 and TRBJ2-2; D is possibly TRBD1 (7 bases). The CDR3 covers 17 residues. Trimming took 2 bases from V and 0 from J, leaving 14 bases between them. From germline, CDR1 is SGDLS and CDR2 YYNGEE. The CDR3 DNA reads TGTGCCAGCAGCGTTCTACAGGGGACTTCGAACACCGGGGAGCTGTTTTTT. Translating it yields CASSVLQGTSNTGELFF.